Below, 14 T cell receptor beta chains from the same sample are listed, as sequenced in a study of early T cells in non-severe SARS-CoV-2 infection. Via MiXCR, TCRdb re-called the 5' RACE reads, giving one row per CDR3 protein. The table has some 45,000 distinct CDR3 sequences, around 9.6% seen once; the top ten hold approximately 4.9%. Sequencing was performed on whole blood, taken at baseline. These receptors all come from an adult who was a healthcare worker with PCR-confirmed SARS-CoV-2 infection or an uninfected control (not recorded which).

This clonotype was seen only once. The chain couples TRBV7-2 to TRBJ1-6; D gene ambiguous. CDR1 is SGHTA and CDR2 is FQGNSA in the germline V gene. The length of the CDR3 is 12 residues. The germline V and J ends were trimmed by 2 bases and 9 bases, with 5 bases remaining between them. The CDR3 DNA is TGTGCCAGCAGCTTATTCCCTTCACCCCTCCACTTT. It translates to CASSLFPSPLHF.

This clonotype was detected only a few times. This chain connects TRBV28 to TRBJ2-3; D uncertain. The V and J ends lost 6 bases and 2 bases respectively, with 15 bases between them. Germline loops: CDR1 MDHEN, CDR2 SYDVKM. CDR3 size: 15 residues. The DNA for the CDR3 is TGTGCCAGCAGCCGTAGGTCATTTGACACAGATACGCAGTATTTT. Encoded protein: CASSRRSFDTDTQYF.

This clonotype was picked up many times. The J gene is TRBJ2-7, the V gene TRBV28; no clear D. V lost 6 bases to trimming and J lost 5 bases, with 11 bases between them. Germline V lookup: CDR1 MDHEN, CDR2 SYDVKM. This CDR3 has 12 residues. The CDR3: CASSLFAHEQYF. The CDR3 nucleotides are TGTGCCAGCAGCCTCTTTGCTCACGAGCAGTACTTC.

In its sample, this clonotype is medium-sized. V is TRBV29-1 and J is TRBJ2-3, with 9 bases fitting TRBD1. This CDR3 has 14 residues. The germline V gene has CDR1 SQVTM and CDR2 ANQGSEA. V trimming: 6 bases; J trimming: 0 bases; junction bases outside the gene matches: 4. CDR3 DNA: TGCAGCGTCTACAGGGGGCAGAGCACAGATACGCAGTATTTT. It translates to CSVYRGQSTDTQYF.

This clonotype was observed a few times. The genes are TRBV25-1 and TRBJ1-2, with D possibly being TRBD1 (6 bases). Germline V gene lookup returns CDR1 MGHDK and CDR2 SYGVNS. V was pared by 6 bases and J by 8 bases, with 19 bases between. The CDR3 is 14 amino acids. The CDR3 reads CASRDGTLAGGYTF. For the CDR3, the DNA is TGTGCCAGCAGGGACGGGACACTGGCGGGAGGCTACACCTTC.

The chain carries TRBV7-2 and TRBJ1-2; 8 bases agree with TRBD1. Germline values: CDR1 SGHTA, CDR2 FQGNSA. The length of the CDR3 is 14 residues. After removal of 1 base from V and 7 bases from J, the junction contained 5 bases not matched to a gene. The DNA for the CDR3 is TGTGCCAGCAGCTTAGGTAGCAGGGGGCTTGGCTACACCTTC. Amino acid sequence: CASSLGSRGLGYTF. Looking up the rest from reference TRBV7-2 and TRBJ1-2 gives the full variable domain: GAGVSQSPSNKVTEKGKDVELRCDPISGHTALYWYRQSLGQGLEFLIYFQGNSAPDKSGLPSDRFSAERTGGSVSTLTIQRTQQEDSAVYLCASSLGSRGLGYTFGSGTRLTVV.

The chain couples TRBV19 to TRBJ1-2, with D possibly TRBD1 on 5 matching bases. This CDR3 has 14 amino acids. Germline V lookup: CDR1 LNHDA, CDR2 SQIVND (reference sequence). V lost 7 bases to trimming and J lost 9 bases, with 21 bases between them. The CDR3 DNA reads as TGTGCCAGTATCCCCATAATGGGGGGGAGTCGCTACACCTTC. It specifies CASIPIMGGSRYTF.

The sample holds a few counts of this clonotype. This chain joins TRBV20-1 and TRBJ2-5, with TRBD1 matching 8 bases. Trimming cost V 2 bases and J 4 bases; bases outside gene matches: 3. Germline lookup yields CDR1 DFQATT and CDR2 SNEGSKA (reference sequence). This CDR3 is built from 13 residues. The CDR3 sequence is CSARKDRGETQYF. The DNA for the CDR3 is TGCAGTGCTAGAAAAGACAGGGGAGAGACCCAGTACTTC.

This clonotype was observed many times. The chain's CDR3 is CASSLNPNTIYF. The CDR3 region has the DNA TGTGCCAGCAGCTTAAACCCGAACACCATATATTTT. The rearrangement joins TRBV9 to TRBJ1-3, with unresolved D. This CDR3 is built from 12 residues. V dropped 4 bases and J dropped 7 bases, with 9 bases sitting between them. Germline V gene lookup returns CDR1 SGDLS and CDR2 YYNGEE.

This clonotype has only a few counts. The V and J genes are TRBV5-1 and TRBJ2-2; no definite D call. The CDR3 runs 14 residues. Deletions cut 0 bases from V and 1 base from J, with 4 bases between. From germline, CDR1 is SGHRS and CDR2 YFSETQ. The CDR3 loop is CASSLELNTGELFF. Here the CDR3 DNA reads TGCGCCAGCAGCTTGGAGTTGAACACCGGGGAGCTGTTTTTT.

This clonotype was picked up a small number of times. V and J are TRBV6-1 and TRBJ1-4, with D possibly TRBD1 on 5 matching bases. V lost 2 bases, J lost 2 bases, and 9 bases lay in between. The CDR3 sequence is 15 residues long. Germline CDR1 and CDR2: MNHNS and SASEGT. CDR3 bases: TGTGCCAGCAGTGAAACAGGAGCCACTAATGAAAAACTGTTTTTT. It is translated as CASSETGATNEKLFF.

The V gene is TRBV6-1, the J gene TRBJ2-7; tentative D call: TRBD2 (7 bases). Trimming cost V 9 bases and J 0 bases, with 18 bases left between them. The length of the CDR3 is 15 residues. CDR1 MNHNS and CDR2 SASEGT come from the germline V gene. CDR3 nucleotides: TGTGCCAGTACACCGCATGGGGGGGCCTCCTACGAGCAGTACTTC. The encoded protein is CASTPHGGASYEQYF.

This clonotype was seen repeatedly, ten times or more. The chain couples TRBV18 to TRBJ1-5; TRBD1 might be the D (5 bases). The CDR3 sequence is 15 residues long. Trimming removed 1 base from V and 5 bases from J, with 12 bases in between. CDR1 is KGHSH, CDR2 LQKENI, per germline. The CDR3 sequence is CASSPQGNRDQPQHF. In DNA, the CDR3 is TGTGCCAGCTCACCACAGGGGAATAGGGATCAGCCCCAGCATTTT.

This clonotype was seen a handful of times. This sequence joins TRBV7-9 and TRBJ1-2, with a possible D match to TRBD1 (6 bases). Per the germline V gene, CDR1 is SEHNR and CDR2 is FQNEAQ (reference sequence). V lost 0 bases, J lost 7 bases, and 15 bases lay in between. The CDR3 has 15 amino acids. The CDR3 DNA reads as TGTGCCAGCAGCTTAGCAGGACAGCCGAGGGCTGGCTACACCTTC. Residues: CASSLAGQPRAGYTF.